This T cell receptor (beta chain) was observed in a study of T cell changes during pregnancy in multiple sclerosis. Germline V CDR1 and CDR2: SGHRS, YFSETQ. CDR3 length: 15 amino acids. Assay: immunoSEQ multiplex PCR; the TCRdb copy retains only in-frame clones and omits some. The sample lists 35,000 to 45,000 clones; 70% to 90% were seen once. This clone was seen a single time. At one boundary the junction diverges from the germline segment, which might be a read error. The source is a female donor with multiple sclerosis, enrolled in a pregnancy study. V gene TRBV5-1 combines with J gene TRBJ1-2; the match to TRBD1 covers 7 bases. The specimen comprised CD4+ T cells from peripheral blood mononuclear cells, sampled after pregnancy. The CDR3 is CASSNLQGRNSGYTF. DNA for the CDR3: TGCGCCAGCAGCAACCTACAGGGGAGAAACTCTGGCTACACCTTC. Full variable domain (rest looked up from reference TRBV5-1 and TRBJ1-2): KAGVTQTPRYLIKTRGQQVTLSCSPISGHRSVSWYQQTPGQGLQFLFEYFSETQRNKGNFPGRFSGRQFSNSRSEMNVSTLELGDSALYLCASSNLQGRNSGYTFGSGTRLTVV.